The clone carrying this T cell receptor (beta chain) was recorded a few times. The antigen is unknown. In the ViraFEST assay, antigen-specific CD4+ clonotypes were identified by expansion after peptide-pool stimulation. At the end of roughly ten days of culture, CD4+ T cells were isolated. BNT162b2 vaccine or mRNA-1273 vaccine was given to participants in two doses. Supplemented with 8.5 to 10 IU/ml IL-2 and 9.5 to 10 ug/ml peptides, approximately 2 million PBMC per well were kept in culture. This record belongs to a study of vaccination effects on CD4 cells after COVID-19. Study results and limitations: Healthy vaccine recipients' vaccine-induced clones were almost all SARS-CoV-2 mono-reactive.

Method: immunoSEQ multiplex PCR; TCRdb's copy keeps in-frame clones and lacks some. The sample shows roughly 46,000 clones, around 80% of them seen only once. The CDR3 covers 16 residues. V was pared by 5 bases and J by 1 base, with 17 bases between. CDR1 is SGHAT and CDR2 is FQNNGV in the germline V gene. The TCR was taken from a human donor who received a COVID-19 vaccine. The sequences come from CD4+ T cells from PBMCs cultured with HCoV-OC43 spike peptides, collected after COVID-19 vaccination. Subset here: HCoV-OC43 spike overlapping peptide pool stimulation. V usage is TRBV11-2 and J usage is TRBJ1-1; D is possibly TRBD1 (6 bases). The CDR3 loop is CASSLATGAGNTEAFF. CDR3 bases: TGTGCCAGCAGCCTCGCGACAGGCGCGGGGAACACTGAAGCTTTCTTT.